The 15 T cell receptor beta chains below come from one sample, sequenced in a study of blood T cell repertoires in COVID-19. Here immunoSEQ multiplex PCR was the method, and the copy in TCRdb shows in-frame clones only, minus some. This sample yields roughly 230,000 clones, of which 65% to 85% are seen a single time; about 4.4% belongs to the top ten. Material for sequencing was peripheral blood. These receptors were taken from a man aged 50-59 years with active or convalescent COVID-19.

The J gene is TRBJ1-2, the V gene TRBV6-9; 7 bases line up with TRBD1. V dropped 3 bases and J dropped 3; count of bases not matched to a gene: 10. CDR1 MNHGY and CDR2 SVAAGI come from the germline V gene. The CDR3 loop spans 16 amino acids. The DNA of the CDR3 is TGTGCCAGCAGTTACCGACAGGGCCTTGGGGACTATGGCTACACCTTC. Protein product: CASSYRQGLGDYGYTF.

V usage is TRBV29-1 and J usage is TRBJ2-7, with 8 bases matching TRBD1. Germline assignment: CDR1 SQVTM and CDR2 ANQGSEA. V lost 5 bases to trimming and J lost 0 bases; unmatched junction nucleotides: 6. The CDR3 is made up of 14 amino acids. The CDR3 sequence: CSVKQGVNSYEQYF. CDR3 coding DNA: TGCAGCGTTAAACAGGGGGTCAACTCCTACGAGCAGTACTTC.

The V call is TRBV25-1, the J call TRBJ1-1, with TRBD1 identical over 7 bases. The CDR3 is 14 residues long. V was pared by 1 base and J by 1 base, with 0 bases of the junction left unmatched. The V gene's germline CDR1 is MGHDK and CDR2 SYGVNS. The CDR3 nucleotides read TGTGCCAGCAGTGAATGGGACAGGAACACTGAAGCTTTCTTT. Translation gives CASSEWDRNTEAFF.

The chain carries TRBV5-1 and TRBJ2-1, with 8 bases matching TRBD2. CDR1 SGHRS and CDR2 YFSETQ come from the germline V gene. V was pared by 5 bases and J by 5 bases, with 9 bases of the junction left unmatched. The CDR3 extends over 15 amino acids. The CDR3 DNA follows: TGCGCCAGCAGATTAGCGGGGAGGGGAGACAATGAGCAGTTCTTC. Its protein product is CASRLAGRGDNEQFF.

The V gene is TRBV5-1, the J gene TRBJ1-4; TRBD1 matches 7 bases. V lost 0 bases, J lost 7 bases, and 6 bases stayed unmatched. The CDR3 runs to 15 residues. The V gene's germline CDR1 is SGHRS and CDR2 YFSETQ. CDR3 DNA: TGCGCCAGCAGCTTGGGGGACAGCCGGGGTGAAAAACTGTTTTTT. This codes for CASSLGDSRGEKLFF.

This rearrangement joins TRBV10-3 to TRBJ1-5, with no clear D. Germline values: CDR1 ENHRY, CDR2 SYGVKD. V was trimmed by 10 bases and J by 3 bases, leaving 13 bases between them. The CDR3 is 13 residues long. The CDR3 is CASSHGDNQPQHF. The CDR3 DNA is TGTGCCAGTAGTCACGGGGACAATCAGCCCCAGCATTTT.

For the CDR3, the DNA is TGTGCCAGTAGTATAAGGGGTTTAGCGGGGGCCTCAGATACGCAGTATTTT. It yields the protein CASSIRGLAGASDTQYF. The chain joins TRBV19 to TRBJ2-3, with TRBD2 matching 9 bases. The junction had 10 bases not matched to a gene; V was cut back by 2 bases and J by 4 bases. CDR1 LNHDA and CDR2 SQIVND come from the germline V gene (reference sequence). The CDR3 extends over 17 amino acids.

The genes are TRBV5-1 and TRBJ1-2; a possible D gene is TRBD1 (5 bases). CDR1 and CDR2 (germline): SGHRS, YFSETQ. Trimming took 0 bases from V and 2 from J, leaving 8 bases between them. This CDR3 comprises 14 residues. For the CDR3, the DNA is TGCGCCAGCAGCTTGGACAGGCGGAACTATGGCTACACCTTC. It yields the protein CASSLDRRNYGYTF.

This chain links TRBV20-1 with TRBJ2-7, with D possibly matching TRBD1 (6 bases). Deletions cut 0 bases from V and 9 bases from J, with 9 bases between. The V gene's germline CDR1 is DFQATT and CDR2 SNEGSKA (reference sequence). CDR3 size: 11 residues. The CDR3 here is CSARDTGPQYF. CDR3 nucleotide sequence: TGCAGTGCTAGAGATACAGGGCCGCAGTACTTC.

The table lists this clone with a few counts. The genes are TRBV30 and TRBJ1-6; 9 nucleotides align to TRBD1. Trimming removed 4 bases from V and 8 bases from J; junction bases left unmatched: 3. The CDR3 contains 13 residues. CDR1 GTSNPN and CDR2 SVGIG come from the germline V gene (reference sequence). The CDR3, as DNA: TGTGCCTGGACCGGGACAGGGCATTCACCCCTCCACTTT. Protein sequence: CAWTGTGHSPLHF.

As regards this clone: The junction departs from the called germline gene at one end, perhaps through a read error. The chain couples TRBV19 to TRBJ1-2; D call uncertain. The CDR3 sequence is 16 residues long. Germline V lookup: CDR1 LNHDA, CDR2 SQIVND (reference sequence). The chain's CDR3 is CASSVDAGRWSYGYTF. CDR3 nucleotides: TGTGCCAGTAGTGTAGACGCCGGGAGATGGAGCTATGGCTACACCTTC.

V usage is TRBV28 and J usage is TRBJ1-4; D is uncertain. This CDR3 is built from 14 residues. Germline-derived CDR1 and CDR2 are MDHEN and SYDVKM. Trimming shortened V by 7 bases and J by 7 bases, and 16 bases separated the two germline ends. CDR3 in amino acids: CASTRGLLGEKLFF. Written as DNA, the CDR3 is TGTGCCAGCACCCGTGGGCTTTTAGGTGAAAAACTGTTTTTT. The whole variable domain, filled in from reference TRBV28 and TRBJ1-4, reads DVKVTQSSRYLVKRTGEKVFLECVQDMDHENMFWYRQDPGLGLRLIYFSYDVKMKEKGDIPEGYSVSREKKERFSLILESASTNQTSMYLCASTRGLLGEKLFFGSGTQLSVL.

This chain links TRBV5-4 with TRBJ1-6; TRBD1 matches 8 bases. The CDR3 has 16 amino acids. Per germline, CDR1 SGHNT and CDR2 YYREEE (reference sequence). Unmatched junction bases numbered 7, after V lost 0 bases and J lost 8 bases. This CDR3 is CASSLGGGTGDSPLHF. The CDR3 coding sequence is TGTGCCAGCAGCTTGGGAGGGGGGACAGGCGATTCACCCCTCCACTTT.

The chain carries TRBV19 and TRBJ1-5; TRBD1 agrees at 7 bases. The V gene end was trimmed by 5 bases and the J gene end by 3 bases; junction bases not matched to a gene: 7. CDR1 is LNHDA and CDR2 is SQIVND in the germline V gene (reference sequence). This CDR3 has 15 residues. The CDR3 nucleotides read TGTGCCAGTAGTCAGACAGGGAACCCCAATCAGCCCCAGCATTTT. Amino acid sequence: CASSQTGNPNQPQHF.

For the CDR3, the DNA is TGTGCCAGCAGCCTCCTCACAGATACGCAGTATTTT. It yields the protein CASSLLTDTQYF. The V and J genes are TRBV5-5 and TRBJ2-3; D is undetermined. The V end was cut by 4 bases, the J end by 2 bases, with 5 bases between. The CDR3 contains 12 residues. In germline, CDR1 is SGHKS, CDR2 YYEKEE (reference sequence). Drawing the rest from reference TRBV5-5 and TRBJ2-3, the complete variable domain is DAGVTQSPTHLIKTRGQQVTLRCSPISGHKSVSWYQQVLGQGPQFIFQYYEKEERGRGNFPDRFSARQFPNYSSELNVNALLLGDSALYLCASSLLTDTQYFGPGTRLTVL.